A single sample is the source of the 21 T cell receptor beta chains below, sequenced in a study of blood T cells in healthy people across ages (dated by TCRdb to about 2015). Library preparation employed 5' RACE. TCRdb lists the instrument as Illumina HiSeq 2500. The second PCR ran for about 6 to 11 cycles and used a J-beta primer mix along with a sample-barcoded 5' primer. TCRdb reprocessed the public reads (quality trimming at Q25 with fastp, clone calling with MiXCR) and kept in-frame beta chains. Duplicate CDR3 protein sequences are folded into a single record with the most common DNA and genes. In all, the sample holds some 1.5 million distinct CDR3 sequences, and 42% of those were seen once. The ten most abundant clones make up 4% of the sample. The sequenced sample consisted of blood. The receptor set was obtained from a woman between 18 and 29 years old in good health.

The chain links TRBV4-3 to TRBJ1-2; D is perhaps TRBD1 (6 bases). Germline values: CDR1 LGHNA, CDR2 YSLEER. V lost 4 bases and J lost 5, with 14 bases in between. The CDR3 totals 14 residues. The CDR3 protein is CASSLQQGGYGYTF. The CDR3 coding sequence is TGCGCCAGCAGCCTACAGCAAGGGGGTTATGGCTACACCTTC.

V and J are TRBV20-1 and TRBJ1-5; D is unresolved. Looked up from germline, CDR1 is DFQATT and CDR2 is SNEGSKA (reference sequence). The CDR3 sequence is 15 residues long. V lost 0 bases to trimming and J lost 5 bases, with 14 bases between them. The CDR3 coding sequence is TGCAGTGCTAGAGATGGGGTGACAAGTTATCAGCCCCAGCATTTT. Its protein product is CSARDGVTSYQPQHF.

There are a few counts of this clonotype. The gene calls are TRBV5-1 and TRBJ1-2; 8 nucleotides line up with TRBD1. From germline, CDR1 is SGHRS and CDR2 YFSETQ. This CDR3 contains 14 residues. V gave up 2 bases and J gave up 7 bases; unmatched junction bases: 7. CDR3 nucleotide sequence: TGCGCCAGCAGCTTCCCGACAGGGGCGGGTGGCTACACCTTC. Translation: CASSFPTGAGGYTF. The entire variable domain, with the rest obtained from reference TRBV5-1 and TRBJ1-2, is as follows: KAGVTQTPRYLIKTRGQQVTLSCSPISGHRSVSWYQQTPGQGLQFLFEYFSETQRNKGNFPGRFSGRQFSNSRSEMNVSTLELGDSALYLCASSFPTGAGGYTFGSGTRLTVV.

This chain uses TRBV4-1 with TRBJ2-5; 15 bases match TRBD2. The ends lost 2 bases at V and 5 bases at J; junction bases unmatched: 18. The CDR3 sequence is 21 residues long. Germline CDR1 and CDR2: MGHRA and YSYEKL. CDR3 bases: TGCGCCAGCAGCCAAAGAGCCGGACTAGCGGGGGGGCATACTGTGAGGGAGACCCAGTACTTC. Encoded protein: CASSQRAGLAGGHTVRETQYF.

The chain combines TRBV5-5 with TRBJ2-3; TRBD2 agrees at 7 bases. J lost 1 base, V lost 4 bases, and 9 bases had no gene match. CDR1 and CDR2 from the germline V gene are SGHKS and YYEKEE (reference sequence). The CDR3 spans 16 residues. The CDR3 coding sequence is TGTGCCAGCAGCCCACCCCGGGGGGTCGGCACAGATACGCAGTATTTT. Its translation is CASSPPRGVGTDTQYF. The full variable domain, completed using reference TRBV5-5 and TRBJ2-3, is DAGVTQSPTHLIKTRGQQVTLRCSPISGHKSVSWYQQVLGQGPQFIFQYYEKEERGRGNFPDRFSARQFPNYSSELNVNALLLGDSALYLCASSPPRGVGTDTQYFGPGTRLTVL.

This rearrangement joins TRBV7-9 to TRBJ2-7, with a tentative D call TRBD1 (5 bases). Germline-derived CDR1 and CDR2 are SEHNR and FQNEAQ (reference sequence). Trimming took 10 bases from V and 7 from J, leaving 14 bases between them. The CDR3 sequence is 11 residues long. The CDR3 loop is CAMGPANEQYF. The CDR3, as DNA: TGTGCCATGGGGCCTGCAAATGAGCAGTACTTC.

V and J are TRBV28 and TRBJ2-3; D unresolved. Trimming removed 1 base at V and 2 bases at J, with 7 bases between. The CDR3 consists of 14 residues. CDR1 is MDHEN and CDR2 is SYDVKM in the germline V gene. CDR3 sequence: CASSLSSLTDTQYF. The CDR3 nucleotides are TGTGCCAGCAGTTTATCCAGTCTCACAGATACGCAGTATTTT.

This rearrangement joins TRBV27 to TRBJ2-3; no reliable D call. The CDR3 is 16 amino acids. The V end was cut by 4 bases, the J end by 0 bases, with 14 bases between. The germline CDR1 and CDR2 sequences are MNHEY and SMNVEV (reference sequence). CDR3 amino acids: CASSSPSRDSTDTQYF. The CDR3 bases are TGTGCCAGCAGTTCCCCAAGTAGGGATAGCACAGATACGCAGTATTTT.

V usage is TRBV28 and J usage is TRBJ1-1; D ambiguous. The CDR3 spans 13 residues. V dropped 5 bases and J dropped 1 base, with 8 bases sitting between them. Germline V gene sequence: CDR1 MDHEN, CDR2 SYDVKM. The CDR3 DNA sequence: TGTGCCAGCAGTGTTAGACGGAACACTGAAGCTTTCTTT. This gives the protein CASSVRRNTEAFF. Looking up the rest from reference TRBV28 and TRBJ1-1 gives the full variable domain: DVKVTQSSRYLVKRTGEKVFLECVQDMDHENMFWYRQDPGLGLRLIYFSYDVKMKEKGDIPEGYSVSREKKERFSLILESASTNQTSMYLCASSVRRNTEAFFGQGTRLTVV.

This clonotype was seen only a few times. CDR3 nucleotides: TGTGCCAGCAGCCAAGAGCCGGGGATGACCTACGAGCAGTACTTC. Translation: CASSQEPGMTYEQYF. This chain links TRBV3-1 with TRBJ2-7, with TRBD2 as a possible D gene (5 bases). The CDR3 contains 15 residues. V shed 0 bases and J shed 2 bases, with 11 bases lying between them. Per the germline V gene, CDR1 is LGHDT and CDR2 is YNNKEL (reference sequence).

This rearrangement joins TRBV7-2 to TRBJ2-1; 13 bases map to TRBD2. The CDR3 is 15 residues long. Germline V lookup: CDR1 SGHTA, CDR2 FQGNSA. After removal of 8 bases from V and 1 base from J, the junction contained 2 bases not matched to a gene. CDR3 protein: CASQGLAGSYNEQFF. The DNA for the CDR3 is TGTGCCAGCCAGGGACTAGCGGGATCCTACAATGAGCAGTTCTTC.

This clonotype has only a few counts. The J gene is TRBJ2-1, the V gene TRBV2; D gene unclear. The CDR3 runs 19 residues. Germline V CDR1 and CDR2: SNHLY, FYNNEI. V lost 2 bases and J lost 4, with 24 bases in between. CDR3 residues: CASSENLSWQGMGYNEQFF. The CDR3 DNA is TGTGCCAGCAGTGAAAATTTAAGTTGGCAAGGAATGGGGTACAATGAGCAGTTCTTC.

This clonotype was picked up a small number of times. The V gene is TRBV29-1, the J gene TRBJ2-3; D unresolved. This CDR3 has 14 residues. Germline values: CDR1 SQVTM, CDR2 ANQGSEA. V lost 6 bases to trimming and J lost 3 bases, with 16 bases between them. The CDR3, as DNA: TGCAGCGTCGTCCCCCGTGAGAGGACAGATACGCAGTATTTT. This gives the protein CSVVPRERTDTQYF.

This clonotype was detected only once. This could be a read error, since a much larger clone is one nucleotide away. CDR3 region: CASSLDRGAYERYF. The CDR3 DNA reads as TGTGCCAGCAGCTTAGATCGGGGAGCCTACGAGCGGTACTTC. The rearrangement uses TRBV7-6 and TRBJ2-7; weak D call: TRBD2 (5 bases). The CDR3 length is 14 residues. Germline V gene data show CDR1 as SGHVS and CDR2 as FNYEAQ.

The chain links TRBV6-5 to TRBJ2-7; 7 bases agree with TRBD1. V lost 2 bases to trimming and J lost 9 bases; unmatched junction nucleotides: 13. The CDR3 has 15 residues. The germline V gene has CDR1 MNHEY and CDR2 SVGAGI. This CDR3 reads CASSYDGTEMSGQYF. CDR3 nucleotide sequence: TGTGCCAGCAGTTACGACGGGACAGAGATGTCCGGGCAGTACTTC.

This clonotype appeared many times. This chain uses TRBV5-1 with TRBJ2-7; TRBD2 aligns across 8 bases. Germline V CDR1 and CDR2: SGHRS, YFSETQ. V lost 2 bases, J lost 0 bases, and 4 bases stayed unmatched. The CDR3 consists of 15 residues. CDR3 protein: CASSFSGTRSYEQYF. The CDR3 coding sequence is TGCGCCAGCAGCTTTAGCGGGACGCGCTCCTACGAGCAGTACTTC.

This clonotype was seen a few times. V is TRBV7-9 and J is TRBJ1-2; D uncertain. The V gene lost 3 bases and the J gene lost 2 bases, with 19 bases spanning the gap. Per germline, CDR1 SEHNR and CDR2 FQNEAQ (reference sequence). This CDR3 spans 17 amino acids. The CDR3 sequence is CASSLTQMRVLNYGYTF. CDR3 DNA: TGTGCCAGCAGCTTGACGCAGATGAGGGTCCTGAACTATGGCTACACCTTC.

V gene TRBV20-1 combines with J gene TRBJ2-1; D unresolved. In germline, CDR1 is DFQATT, CDR2 SNEGSKA (reference sequence). The CDR3 length is 16 residues. With 0 bases removed from V and 5 bases from J, the gap between germline ends came to 17 bases. CDR3 residues: CSARDANQIANNEQFF. CDR3 DNA: TGCAGTGCTAGAGACGCAAACCAGATAGCCAACAATGAGCAGTTCTTC.

This chain uses TRBV2 with TRBJ2-3; 11 nucleotides match TRBD2. CDR3 length equals 14 residues. Germline V gene sequence: CDR1 SNHLY, CDR2 FYNNEI. Trimming at V came to 6 bases and at J to 6 bases, leaving 5 bases not matched to a gene. The CDR3 loop is CASRLAGVWDTQYF. DNA for the CDR3: TGTGCCAGCAGACTAGCGGGAGTTTGGGATACGCAGTATTTT. Using reference TRBV2 and TRBJ2-3 for the parts outside the CDR3, the full variable domain is EPEVTQTPSHQVTQMGQEVILRCVPISNHLYFYWYRQILGQKVEFLVSFYNNEISEKSEIFDDQFSVERPDGSNFTLKIRSTKLEDSAMYFCASRLAGVWDTQYFGPGTRLTVL.

The V gene is TRBV9, the J gene TRBJ1-2, with 9 bases lining up with TRBD1. This CDR3 is 15 amino acids long. V was clipped by 7 bases and J by 4 bases; unmatched bases: 11. Looked up from germline, CDR1 is SGDLS and CDR2 is YYNGEE. CDR3 protein: CASEDRGDRTYGYTF. The DNA of the CDR3 is TGTGCCAGCGAGGACAGGGGAGACCGGACCTATGGCTACACCTTC.

The chain uses TRBV7-2 and TRBJ2-7; D not certain. Germline V gene lookup returns CDR1 SGHTA and CDR2 FQGNSA. V shed 8 bases and J shed 3 bases, with 8 bases lying between them. This CDR3 region has 11 residues. DNA for the CDR3: TGTGCCAGCGCCATCAACTACGAGCAGTACTTC. Residues: CASAINYEQYF.